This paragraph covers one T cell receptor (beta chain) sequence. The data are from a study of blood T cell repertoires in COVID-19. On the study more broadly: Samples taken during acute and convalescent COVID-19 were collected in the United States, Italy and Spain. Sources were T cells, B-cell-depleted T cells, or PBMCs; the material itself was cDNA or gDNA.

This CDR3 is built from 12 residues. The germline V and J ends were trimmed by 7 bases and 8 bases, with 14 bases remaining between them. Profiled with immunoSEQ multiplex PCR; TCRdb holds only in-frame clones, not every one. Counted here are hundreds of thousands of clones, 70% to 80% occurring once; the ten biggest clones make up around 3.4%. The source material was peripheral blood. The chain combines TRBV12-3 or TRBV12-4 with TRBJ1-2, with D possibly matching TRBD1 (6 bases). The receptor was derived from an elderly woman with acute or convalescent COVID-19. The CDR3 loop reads CASTEGGKGYTF. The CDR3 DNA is TGTGCCAGCACCGAGGGGGGGAAAGGCTACACCTTC.